This TCR beta chain was found in a study of T cell changes during pregnancy in multiple sclerosis. Germline-derived CDR1 and CDR2 are LNHDA and SQIVND (reference sequence). V was cut by 8 bases and J by 1 base, with 9 bases left in between. The CDR3 totals 14 residues. Assay used: immunoSEQ multiplex PCR; TCRdb lists only in-frame clones, some missing. The sample comprises about 50,000 clones, about 94% of which are singletons, and roughly 0.4% rests with the top ten. The sequencing used CD4+ T cells from peripheral blood mononuclear cells, collected after pregnancy. The sequence was collected from a female donor with multiple sclerosis, enrolled in a pregnancy study. The chain links TRBV19 to TRBJ2-6, with a possible D match to TRBD2 (5 bases). CDR3 DNA: TGTGCCAGTGCCGGAGGATCTGGGGCCAACGTCCTGACTTTC. Translating gives CASAGGSGANVLTF.